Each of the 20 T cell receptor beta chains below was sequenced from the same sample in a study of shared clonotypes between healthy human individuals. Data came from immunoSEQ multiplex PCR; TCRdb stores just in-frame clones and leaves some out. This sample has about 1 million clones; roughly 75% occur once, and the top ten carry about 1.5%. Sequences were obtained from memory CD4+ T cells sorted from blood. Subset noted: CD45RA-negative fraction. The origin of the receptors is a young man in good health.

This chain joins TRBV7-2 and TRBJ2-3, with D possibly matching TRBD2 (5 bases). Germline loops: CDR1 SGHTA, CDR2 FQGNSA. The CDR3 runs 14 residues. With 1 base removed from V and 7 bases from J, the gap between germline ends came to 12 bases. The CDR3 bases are TGTGCCAGCAGCTTAGACCGGGGTTACCATACGCAGTATTTT. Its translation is CASSLDRGYHTQYF.

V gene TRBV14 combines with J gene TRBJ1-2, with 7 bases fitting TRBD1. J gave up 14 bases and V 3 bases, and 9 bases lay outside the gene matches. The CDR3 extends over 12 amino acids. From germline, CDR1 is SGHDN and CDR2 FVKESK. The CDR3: CASSQGQTRRTF. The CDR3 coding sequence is TGTGCCAGCAGCCAGGGACAGACGAGGAGGACCTTC.

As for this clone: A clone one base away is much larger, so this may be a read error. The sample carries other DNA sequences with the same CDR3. For the CDR3, the DNA is TGTGCCATCAGTGAGTCAGGGAGCAATCAGCCCCAGCATTTT. Residues: CAISESGSNQPQHF. V usage is TRBV10-3 and J usage is TRBJ1-5; D remains ambiguous. This CDR3 has 14 amino acids. V lost 0 bases to trimming and J lost 1 base, with 4 bases between them. Germline CDR1 is ENHRY and CDR2 is SYGVKD.

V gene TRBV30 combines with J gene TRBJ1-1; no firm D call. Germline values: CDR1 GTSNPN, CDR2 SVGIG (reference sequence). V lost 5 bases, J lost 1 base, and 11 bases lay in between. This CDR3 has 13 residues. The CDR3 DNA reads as TGTGCCTGGGGACGAGGAACGAACACTGAAGCTTTCTTT. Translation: CAWGRGTNTEAFF. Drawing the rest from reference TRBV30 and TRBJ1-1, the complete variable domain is SQTIHQWPATLVQPVGSPLSLECTVEGTSNPNLYWYRQAAGRGLQLLFYSVGIGQISSEVPQNLSASRPQDRQFILSSKKLLLSDSGFYLCAWGRGTNTEAFFGQGTRLTVV.

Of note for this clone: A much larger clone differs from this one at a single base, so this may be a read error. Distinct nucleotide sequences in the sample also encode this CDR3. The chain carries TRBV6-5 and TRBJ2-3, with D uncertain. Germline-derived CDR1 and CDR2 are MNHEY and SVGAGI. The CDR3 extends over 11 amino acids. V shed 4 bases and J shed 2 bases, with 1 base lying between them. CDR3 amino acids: CASSSTDTQYF. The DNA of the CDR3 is TGTGCCAGCAGTTCCACAGATACGCAGTATTTT.

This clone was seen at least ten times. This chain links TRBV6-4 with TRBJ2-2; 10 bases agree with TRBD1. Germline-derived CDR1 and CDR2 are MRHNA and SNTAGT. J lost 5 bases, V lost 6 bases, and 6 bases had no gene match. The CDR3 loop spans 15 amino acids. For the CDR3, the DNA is TGTGCCAGCAGACTGGGACAGGGGCGGACCGGGGAGCTGTTTTTT. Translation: CASRLGQGRTGELFF.

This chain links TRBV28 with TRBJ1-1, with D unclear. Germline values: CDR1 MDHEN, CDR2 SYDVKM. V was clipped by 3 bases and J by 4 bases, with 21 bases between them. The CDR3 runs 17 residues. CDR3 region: CASSFPGLPHSGTEAFF. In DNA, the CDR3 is TGTGCCAGCAGTTTTCCAGGACTACCCCATTCGGGCACTGAAGCTTTCTTT.

The CDR3 region has the DNA TGTGCCAGTAGTAAAGCCCGGGGCACCGGGGAGCTGTTTTTT. Translation gives CASSKARGTGELFF. The chain links TRBV19 to TRBJ2-2; a weak D match, TRBD2 (5 bases). CDR1 and CDR2 from the germline V gene are LNHDA and SQIVND (reference sequence). V was clipped by 4 bases and J by 4 bases, with 10 bases between them. CDR3 length: 14 amino acids.

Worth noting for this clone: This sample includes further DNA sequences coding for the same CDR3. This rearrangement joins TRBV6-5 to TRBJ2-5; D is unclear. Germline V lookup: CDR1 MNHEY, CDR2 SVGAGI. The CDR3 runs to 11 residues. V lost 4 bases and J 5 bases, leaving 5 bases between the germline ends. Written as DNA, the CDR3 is TGTGCCAGCAGTTCCAGTGAGACCCAGTACTTC. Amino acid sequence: CASSSSETQYF.

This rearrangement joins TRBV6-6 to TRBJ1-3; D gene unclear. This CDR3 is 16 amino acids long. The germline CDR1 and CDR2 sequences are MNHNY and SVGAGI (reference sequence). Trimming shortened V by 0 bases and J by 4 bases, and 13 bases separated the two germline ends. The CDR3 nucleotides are TGTGCCAGCAGTTACTCCGGGCTTTCGTTGGGAAACACCATATATTTT. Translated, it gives CASSYSGLSLGNTIYF.

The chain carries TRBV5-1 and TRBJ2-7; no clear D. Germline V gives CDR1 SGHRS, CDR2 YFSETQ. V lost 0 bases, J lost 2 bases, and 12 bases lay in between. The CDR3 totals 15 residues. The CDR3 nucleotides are TGCGCCAGCAGCTTGGGGCCAGTAGGTACCTACGAGCAGTACTTC. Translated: CASSLGPVGTYEQYF.

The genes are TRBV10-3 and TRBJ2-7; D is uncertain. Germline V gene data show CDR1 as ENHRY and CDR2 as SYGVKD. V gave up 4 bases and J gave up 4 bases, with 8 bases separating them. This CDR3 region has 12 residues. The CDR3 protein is CAISGNGYEQYF. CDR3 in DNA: TGTGCCATCAGTGGTAATGGTTACGAGCAGTACTTC.

The CDR3 sequence is CASSITGAPTEAFF. In DNA form, the CDR3 reads TGTGCCAGTAGTATAACGGGGGCGCCGACTGAAGCTTTCTTT. The chain couples TRBV19 to TRBJ1-1; TRBD1 might be the D (6 bases). The CDR3 runs 14 residues. Trimming left V 2 bases short and J 5 bases short, with 12 bases between. Germline V gene lookup returns CDR1 LNHDA and CDR2 SQIVND (reference sequence).

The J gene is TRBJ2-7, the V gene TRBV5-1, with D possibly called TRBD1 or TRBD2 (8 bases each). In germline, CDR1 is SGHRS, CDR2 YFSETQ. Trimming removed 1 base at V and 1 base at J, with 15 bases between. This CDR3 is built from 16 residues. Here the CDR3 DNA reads TGCGCCAGCAGCTTGAGTAGCGGGACAGGATCCTACGAGCAGTACTTC. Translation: CASSLSSGTGSYEQYF.

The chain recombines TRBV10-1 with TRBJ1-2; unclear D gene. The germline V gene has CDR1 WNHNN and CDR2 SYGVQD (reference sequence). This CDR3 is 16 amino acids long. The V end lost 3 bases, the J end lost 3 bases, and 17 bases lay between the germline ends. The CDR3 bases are TGCGCCAGCAGTGATAGGAGGCGCCTGATGGACTATGGCTACACCTTC. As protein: CASSDRRRLMDYGYTF.

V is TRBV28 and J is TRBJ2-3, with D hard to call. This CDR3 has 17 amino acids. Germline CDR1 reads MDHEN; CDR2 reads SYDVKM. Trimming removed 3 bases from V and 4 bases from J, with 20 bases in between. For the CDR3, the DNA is TGTGCCAGCAGTTTCTTCGATCGAGGATCTGGCGCAGATACGCAGTATTTT. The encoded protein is CASSFFDRGSGADTQYF.

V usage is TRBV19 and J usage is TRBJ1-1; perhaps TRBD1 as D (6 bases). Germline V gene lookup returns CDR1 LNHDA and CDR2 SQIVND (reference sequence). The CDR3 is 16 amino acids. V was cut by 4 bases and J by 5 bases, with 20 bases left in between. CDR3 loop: CASSTSQGRERTEAFF. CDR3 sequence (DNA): TGTGCCAGTAGTACCAGTCAGGGGAGGGAGCGAACTGAAGCTTTCTTT.

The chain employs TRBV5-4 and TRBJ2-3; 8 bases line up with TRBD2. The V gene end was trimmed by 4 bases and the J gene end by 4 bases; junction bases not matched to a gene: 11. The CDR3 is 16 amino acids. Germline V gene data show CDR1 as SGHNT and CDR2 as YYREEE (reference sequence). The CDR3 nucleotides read TGTGCCAGCAGCCCCGCCGGGACTAGGGGCCCAGATACGCAGTATTTT. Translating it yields CASSPAGTRGPDTQYF.

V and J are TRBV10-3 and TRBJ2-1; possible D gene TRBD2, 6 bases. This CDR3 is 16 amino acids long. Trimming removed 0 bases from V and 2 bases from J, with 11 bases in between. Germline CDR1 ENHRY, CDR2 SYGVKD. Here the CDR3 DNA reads TGTGCCATCAGTGAGTCGATCGGGAGTGCCTACAATGAGCAGTTCTTC. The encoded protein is CAISESIGSAYNEQFF.

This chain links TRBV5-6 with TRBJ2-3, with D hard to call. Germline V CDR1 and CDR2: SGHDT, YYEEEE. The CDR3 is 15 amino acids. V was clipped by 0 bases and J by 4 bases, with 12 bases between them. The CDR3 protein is CASSLADRESDTQYF. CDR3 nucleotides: TGTGCCAGCAGCTTGGCTGACCGCGAGTCAGATACGCAGTATTTT.